This T cell receptor (beta chain) was identified in a study of CD8 T cells in ankylosing spondylitis. TCRdb fed the 5' RACE reads into MiXCR, producing one record per CDR3 protein. The repertoire holds 120,000 or so distinct CDR3 sequences, approximately 13% seen once, with 2.5% to 3.5% in the top ten. This clonotype was observed many times. CDR1 MNHNS and CDR2 SASEGT come from the germline V gene. The CDR3 spans 16 residues. The ends were cut back, 1 base at V and 2 bases at J, with 13 bases in the middle. The chain recombines TRBV6-1 with TRBJ2-3; tentative D call: TRBD2 (6 bases). Sequencing used blood, either unsorted or a sorted T cell fraction (not recorded which). The origin of this receptor is a female donor with ankylosing spondylitis or in good health (not recorded which). The CDR3 region has the DNA TGTGCCAGCAGTGAAGACGCGGGGCTTGACACAGATACGCAGTATTTT. Residues: CASSEDAGLDTDTQYF.